This TCR beta chain derives from a study of blood T cell repertoires in COVID-19. Across the whole study: Spain, Italy and the United States supplied samples that represented acute and convalescent COVID-19. PBMCs, B-cell-depleted T cells, or T cells provided the cDNA or gDNA that made up the material.

Living in about 25 US areas, the participants were between roughly 18 and 90 years of age. Assay: immunoSEQ multiplex PCR; the TCRdb copy retains only in-frame clones and omits some. The table lists 150,000 to 200,000 clones, 84% of them singletons, with about 12% in the top ten. The CDR3 length is 15 residues. Trimming at V came to 3 bases and at J to 4 bases, leaving 7 bases not matched to a gene. The germline V gene has CDR1 SGDLS and CDR2 YYNGEE. Sequencing input: PBMCs or T cells enriched from blood (not recorded which). The gene calls are TRBV9 and TRBJ2-1; TRBD2 matches at 7 bases. The clonotype was recovered from a man aged 50-59 years who had recovered from COVID-19. CDR3 in DNA: TGTGCCAGCAGCGGCGGGGGATTCGCTTACAATGAGCAGTTCTTC. Its protein is CASSGGGFAYNEQFF.